This T cell receptor beta chain was identified during a study of CD8 T cells in ankylosing spondylitis. Study-wide results and limits: Matched ankylosing spondylitis synovial fluid reportedly showed significant enrichment of disease-linked clones. In synovial fluid and blood from reactive arthritis, some motif variants were previously reported.

Details on this clonotype: Its cognate antigen is unknown.

TCRdb re-called the 5' RACE reads with MiXCR, one entry per CDR3 protein. The table includes about 200,000 distinct CDR3 sequences, roughly 24% detected once. J lost 8 bases, V lost 2 bases, and 8 bases had no gene match. The CDR3 sequence is 16 residues long. Per germline, CDR1 ENHRY and CDR2 SYGVKD. Sequenced: blood, either unsorted or a sorted T cell fraction (not recorded which). This TCR was sampled from a male donor with ankylosing spondylitis or in good health (not recorded which). The V call is TRBV10-3, the J call TRBJ2-1, with 11 bases lining up with TRBD2. The CDR3 protein is CAISEPTSGRGYEQFF. The CDR3 DNA follows: TGTGCCATCAGTGAGCCCACTAGCGGGAGAGGGTATGAGCAGTTCTTC.